This T cell receptor (beta chain) was documented in a study of CD8+CD57+ T cells in acquired aplastic anemia (dated by TCRdb to the late 2010s). Context from the whole study: On average, sorted CD4+ and CD8+ cells yielded about 3 ug of extracted DNA, with a range of about 0.19 to 30 ug. CD8+CD57+ expansion was defined as frequency above the mean frequency observed in healthy subjects. Overall study results and their limits: Around 30 CD8+ CDR3 sequences were shared between patients and controls but appeared highly expressed in patients and within their immunodominant clones. No significant difference in CD8+ Simpson's diversity was found between patients and healthy controls (P=0.060).

TCR beta VDJ combination and CDR3 sequence profiling used genomic DNA as the template. An Illumina HiSeq 2000 was the platform used for TCR repertoire sequencing. Regarding the original processing steps: Repertoires were assessed using TRBV/TRBJ rearrangement plots, CDR3 size and DJ length profiles, and Simpson's diversity index. The most abundant DNA sequence in the deep sequencing data was defined as the immunodominant clone. CDR3 amino acid sequences were screened for sharing across subjects and compared with published repertoires and the VDJdb database. TCRdb handled the public reads itself, with Q25 trimming in fastp and clone calling in MiXCR, and kept productive beta chains. Rows matching on CDR3 protein sequence are summarized as one entry with the most common DNA and genes. The V and J calls were not made by the authors but by TCRdb's processing. Counted in this sample were hundreds of thousands of distinct CDR3 sequences; roughly 34% of them appeared once. In total, the top ten clones hold approximately 0.82% of the sample.

The CDR3 runs 11 amino acids, cysteine and phenylalanine included. Just the 33-base CDR3 DNA is kept, in frame starting at base 1. The junction carries 8 bases between V and J, which are trimmed by 4 bases and 6 bases respectively. Taken from the germline V gene, the CDR1 and CDR2 loops are SGHTS and YDEGEE. The patients picked for sequencing were ones in whom flow cytometry had shown an expansion of CD8+CD57+ cells. Severe acquired aplastic anemia was diagnosed in all patients according to International Study of Aplastic Anemia and Agranulocytosis and Camitta criteria. At the time blood was sampled, none of the patients had received any therapy. The study deep-sequenced TCR repertoires of sorted CD4+ and CD8+ blood T cells from severe aplastic anemia patients and healthy subjects. Patients were enrolled in the USA under clinicaltrials.gov protocols 00001620, 01623167, 00001397, 00071045, 00081523 and 00961064. Ficoll-Paque density gradient centrifugation was used to isolate peripheral blood mononuclear cells. CD4+ and CD8+ T cells were sorted by FACS or magnetic beads before DNA extraction.

A remark on this clonotype: There is no known antigen for this receptor. The record has no base qualities; no much larger clone is one base away.

The TCR comes from a human donor with aplastic anemia. The sequence links TRBV5-8 to TRBJ2-7; the D gene is unclear. The sequencing input was sorted CD4+, CD8+, or CD8+CD57+ T cells (not recorded which) from PBMCs. CDR3 protein: CASSGQSEQYF. The DNA sequence is given as TGTGCCAGCAGCGGGCAATCCGAGCAGTACTTC.